This T cell receptor beta chain was recorded in a study of cytomegalovirus exposure and HLA in healthy donors. Across the study: A data release that came early held tens of millions of unique TCRs from HLA-typed donors.

With 60 Vbeta and 13 Jbeta primers, the PCR was carried out. Assay used: immunoSEQ multiplex PCR; TCRdb lists only in-frame clones, some missing. The sample has around 67,000 clones, approximately 90% seen once. Study conclusions and caveats: Analysis was performed later, and it showed HLA-associated TCR beta chains to be more clonally expanded than equally common others. TCR beta sequences reportedly predicted most subjects' HLA-A and HLA-B alleles accurately. In a later analysis, most CMV-associated TCR beta chains appeared HLA-restricted.

With regard to this clone: Antigen unknown.

The CDR3 contains 14 residues. Germline CDR1 reads LNHDA; CDR2 reads SQIVND (reference sequence). V was clipped by 7 bases and J by 0 bases, with 10 bases between them. This sequence joins TRBV19 and TRBJ2-1; D ambiguous. What was sequenced was PBMCs. The receptor's source is a woman in her twenties or thirties in good health and CMV-seropositive. DNA for the CDR3: TGTGCCAGTACTTCCCACTTCTCCTACAATGAGCAGTTCTTC. Translation: CASTSHFSYNEQFF.